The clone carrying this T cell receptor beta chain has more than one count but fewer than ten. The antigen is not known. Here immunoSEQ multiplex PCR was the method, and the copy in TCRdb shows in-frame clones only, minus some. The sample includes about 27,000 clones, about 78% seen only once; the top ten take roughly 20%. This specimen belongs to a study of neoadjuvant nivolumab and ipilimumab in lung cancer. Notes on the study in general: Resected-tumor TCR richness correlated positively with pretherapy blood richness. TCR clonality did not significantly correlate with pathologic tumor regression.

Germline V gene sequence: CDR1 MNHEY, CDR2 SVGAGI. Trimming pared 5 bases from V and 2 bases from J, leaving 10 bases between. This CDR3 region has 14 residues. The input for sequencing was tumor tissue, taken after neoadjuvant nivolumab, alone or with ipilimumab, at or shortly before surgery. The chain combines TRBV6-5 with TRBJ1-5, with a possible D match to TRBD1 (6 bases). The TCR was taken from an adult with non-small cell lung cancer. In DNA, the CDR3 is TGTGCCAGCAGTCAGGGGTTGCGCAATCAGCCCCAGCATTTT. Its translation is CASSQGLRNQPQHF.